These 7 T cell receptor beta chains came from one sample sequenced in a study of cytomegalovirus exposure and HLA in healthy donors. Libraries were prepared by immunoSEQ multiplex PCR; TCRdb keeps only in-frame clonotypes and omits some of them. The sample holds tens of thousands of clones, approximately 96% seen once. Sequencing input: PBMCs. These TCRs come from a man aged 18-30 years in good health and CMV-seronegative.

The chain combines TRBV5-8 with TRBJ1-5; 9 bases line up with TRBD1. Germline trimming cut 3 bases from V and 0 bases from J; bases unmatched to any gene: 4. The CDR3 is made up of 16 amino acids. Germline V gene sequence: CDR1 SGHTS, CDR2 YDEGEE. CDR3 sequence reads: CASSSGTGHSNQPQHF. The CDR3 DNA is TGTGCCAGCAGCTCCGGGACAGGGCATAGCAATCAGCCCCAGCATTTT.

The V and J genes are TRBV19 and TRBJ2-2; no clear D gene. V lost 4 bases and J 3 bases, leaving 3 bases between the germline ends. Per the germline V gene, CDR1 is LNHDA and CDR2 is SQIVND (reference sequence). This CDR3 has 12 residues. This CDR3 is CASSTYTGELFF. The CDR3 DNA is TGTGCCAGTAGTACGTACACCGGGGAGCTGTTTTTT.

J is TRBJ1-1 and V is TRBV7-9; D is possibly TRBD1 (6 bases). The germline V gene has CDR1 SEHNR and CDR2 FQNEAQ (reference sequence). The CDR3 loop spans 13 amino acids. V gave up 4 bases and J gave up 3 bases, with 9 bases separating them. The CDR3 DNA is TGTGCCAGCAGCTCCTACAGGGACACTGAAGCTTTCTTT. Its translation: CASSSYRDTEAFF.

This chain joins TRBV6-1 and TRBJ1-2; 8 nucleotides align to TRBD1. Germline V gives CDR1 MNHNS, CDR2 SASEGT. V trimming: 4 bases; J trimming: 8 bases; junction bases outside the gene matches: 6. This CDR3 comprises 13 residues. The DNA of the CDR3 is TGTGCCAGCAGTGCTCGGACAGGGTTAGGCTACACCTTC. It codes for CASSARTGLGYTF.

The rearrangement joins TRBV6-5 to TRBJ2-7; D call uncertain. CDR3 size: 13 residues. Germline loops: CDR1 MNHEY, CDR2 SVGAGI. Trimming shortened V by 7 bases and J by 0 bases, and 10 bases separated the two germline ends. DNA of the CDR3: TGTGCCAGCACCACCGACACCTCCTACGAGCAGTACTTC. This translates into CASTTDTSYEQYF.

The CDR3 protein is CASSPPARLRNTEAFF. In DNA form, the CDR3 reads TGTGCCAGCAGTCCGCCCGCGAGGCTTCGGAACACTGAAGCTTTCTTT. The rearrangement joins TRBV28 to TRBJ1-1; D not resolved. Trimming cost V 5 bases and J 1 base, with 17 bases left between them. Germline V CDR1 and CDR2: MDHEN, SYDVKM. The CDR3 sequence is 16 residues long.

The chain is built from TRBV29-1 and TRBJ1-1; D unclear. CDR1 SQVTM and CDR2 ANQGSEA come from the germline V gene. Trimming removed 4 bases from V and 2 bases from J, with 11 bases in between. The CDR3 spans 13 residues. CDR3 region: CSVGVTINTEAFF. Written as DNA, the CDR3 is TGCAGCGTTGGTGTAACAATTAACACTGAAGCTTTCTTT.